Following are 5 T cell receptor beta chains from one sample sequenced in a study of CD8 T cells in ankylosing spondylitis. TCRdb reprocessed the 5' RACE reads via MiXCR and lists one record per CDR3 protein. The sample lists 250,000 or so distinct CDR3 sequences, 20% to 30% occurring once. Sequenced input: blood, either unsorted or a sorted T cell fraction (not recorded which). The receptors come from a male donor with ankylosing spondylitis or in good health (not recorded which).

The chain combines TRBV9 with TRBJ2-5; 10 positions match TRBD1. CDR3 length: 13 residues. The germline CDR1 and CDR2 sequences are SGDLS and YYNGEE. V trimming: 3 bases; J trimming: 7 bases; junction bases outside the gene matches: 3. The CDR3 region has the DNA TGTGCCAGCAGCGCCGGACAGGGGGTGACCCAGTACTTC. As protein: CASSAGQGVTQYF.

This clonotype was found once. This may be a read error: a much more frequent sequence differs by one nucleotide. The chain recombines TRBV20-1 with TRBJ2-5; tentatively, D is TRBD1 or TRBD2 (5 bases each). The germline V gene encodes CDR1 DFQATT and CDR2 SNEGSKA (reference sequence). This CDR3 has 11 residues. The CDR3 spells CSALKRGTRYF. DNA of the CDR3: TGCAGTGCTCTCAAAAGAGGGACCCGGTACTTC.

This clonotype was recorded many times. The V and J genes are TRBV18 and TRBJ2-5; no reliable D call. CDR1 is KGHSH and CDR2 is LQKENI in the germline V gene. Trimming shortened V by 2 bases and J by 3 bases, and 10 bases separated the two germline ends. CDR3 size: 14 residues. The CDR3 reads CASSPRSREETQYF. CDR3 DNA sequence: TGTGCCAGCTCACCAAGGTCTAGGGAAGAGACCCAGTACTTC. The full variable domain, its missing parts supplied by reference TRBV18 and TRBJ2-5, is NAGVMQNPRHLVRRRGQEARLRCSPMKGHSHVYWYRQLPEEGLKFMVYLQKENIIDESGMPKERFSAEFPKEGPSILRIQQVVRGDSAAYFCASSPRSREETQYFGPGTRLLVL.

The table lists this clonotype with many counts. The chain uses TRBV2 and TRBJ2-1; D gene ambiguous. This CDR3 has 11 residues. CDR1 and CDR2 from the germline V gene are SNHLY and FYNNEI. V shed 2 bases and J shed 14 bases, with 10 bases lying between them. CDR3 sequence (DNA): TGTGCCAGCAGTGAAAAGGCGACGGAGTTCTTC. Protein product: CASSEKATEFF.

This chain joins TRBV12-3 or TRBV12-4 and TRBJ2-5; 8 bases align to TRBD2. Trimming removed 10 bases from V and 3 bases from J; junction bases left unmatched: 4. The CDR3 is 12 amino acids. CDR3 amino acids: CATQTSEETQYF. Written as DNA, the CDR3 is TGTGCCACTCAGACTAGCGAAGAGACCCAGTACTTC.